This TCR beta chain was sequenced during a study of CD8+ T cells in alopecia areata. Study findings and constraints: Compared with normal scalp, lesional scalp had higher clonality and more expanded CD8+ clones.

V shed 0 bases, J shed 0 bases, and the junction held 8 bases outside the gene matches. This CDR3 is 21 amino acids long. Germline V CDR1 and CDR2: SGHRS, YFSETQ. Extracted RNA was reverse transcribed, and the resulting cDNA served as sequencing template. The table came from immunoSEQ multiplex PCR; TCRdb's copy has only in-frame clones and leaves some out. Of about 5,000 clones listed, around three fifths are singletons. Obtained from alopecia areata patients were lesional scalp punch biopsies along with peripheral blood. The table lists this clone with a few counts. Antigen: not known. The chain carries TRBV5-1 and TRBJ2-6; 14 bases fit TRBD2. The sequenced sample was skin, obtained at week 0. This TCR was sampled from a human donor with alopecia areata. The CDR3 nucleotides are TGCGCCAGCAGCTTGGACCGGACTAGCGGGGGGCTCCGCTCTGGGGCCAACGTCCTGACTTTC. Encoded protein: CASSLDRTSGGLRSGANVLTF.